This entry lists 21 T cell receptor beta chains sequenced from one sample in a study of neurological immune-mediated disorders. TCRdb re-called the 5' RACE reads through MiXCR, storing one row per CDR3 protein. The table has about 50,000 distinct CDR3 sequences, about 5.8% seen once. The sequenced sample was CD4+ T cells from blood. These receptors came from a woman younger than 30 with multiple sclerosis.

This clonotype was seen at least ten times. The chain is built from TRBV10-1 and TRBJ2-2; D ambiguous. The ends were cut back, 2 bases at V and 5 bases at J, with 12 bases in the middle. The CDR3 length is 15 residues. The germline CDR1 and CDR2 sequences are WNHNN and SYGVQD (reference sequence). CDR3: CASSEGNSPTGELFF. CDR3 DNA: TGCGCCAGCAGTGAGGGGAACAGCCCAACCGGGGAGCTGTTTTTT.

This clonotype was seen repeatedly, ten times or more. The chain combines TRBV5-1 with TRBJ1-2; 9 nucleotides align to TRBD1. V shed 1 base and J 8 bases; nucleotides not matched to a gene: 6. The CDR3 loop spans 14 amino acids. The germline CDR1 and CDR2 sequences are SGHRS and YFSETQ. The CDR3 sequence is CASSLPGQGMGYTF. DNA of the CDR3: TGCGCCAGCAGCTTGCCGGGACAGGGAATGGGCTACACCTTC.

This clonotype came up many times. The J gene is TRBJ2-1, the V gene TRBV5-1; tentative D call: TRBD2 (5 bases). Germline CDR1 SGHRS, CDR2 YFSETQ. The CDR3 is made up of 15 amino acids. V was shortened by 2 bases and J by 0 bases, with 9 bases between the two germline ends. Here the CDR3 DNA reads TGCGCCAGCAGCTTTAGCGCCACCTCCTACAATGAGCAGTTCTTC. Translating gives CASSFSATSYNEQFF.

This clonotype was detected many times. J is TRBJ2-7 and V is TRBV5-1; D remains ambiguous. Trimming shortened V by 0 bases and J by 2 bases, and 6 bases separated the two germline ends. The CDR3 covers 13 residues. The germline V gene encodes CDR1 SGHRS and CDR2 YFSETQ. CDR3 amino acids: CASSLDDTYEQYF. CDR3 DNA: TGCGCCAGCAGCTTGGATGACACCTACGAGCAGTACTTC.

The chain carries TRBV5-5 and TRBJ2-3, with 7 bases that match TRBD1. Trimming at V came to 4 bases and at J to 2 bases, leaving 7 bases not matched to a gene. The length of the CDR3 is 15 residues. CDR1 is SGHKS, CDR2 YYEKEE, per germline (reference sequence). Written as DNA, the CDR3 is TGTGCCAGCAGCAACCGGGACAGAGCCACAGATACGCAGTATTTT. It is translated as CASSNRDRATDTQYF.

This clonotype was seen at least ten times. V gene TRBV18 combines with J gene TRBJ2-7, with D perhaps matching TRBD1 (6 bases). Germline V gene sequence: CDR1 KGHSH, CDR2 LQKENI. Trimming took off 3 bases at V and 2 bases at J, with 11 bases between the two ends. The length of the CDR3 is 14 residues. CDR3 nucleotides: TGTGCCAGCTCACCGGTCCAGGGGCCCTACGAGCAGTACTTC. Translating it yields CASSPVQGPYEQYF.

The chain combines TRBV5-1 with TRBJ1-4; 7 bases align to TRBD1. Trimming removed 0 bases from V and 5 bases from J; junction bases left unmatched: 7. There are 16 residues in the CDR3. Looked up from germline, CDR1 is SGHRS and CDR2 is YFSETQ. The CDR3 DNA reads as TGCGCCAGCAGCTTGGTTACCGGGACAGCAAATGAAAAACTGTTTTTT. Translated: CASSLVTGTANEKLFF.

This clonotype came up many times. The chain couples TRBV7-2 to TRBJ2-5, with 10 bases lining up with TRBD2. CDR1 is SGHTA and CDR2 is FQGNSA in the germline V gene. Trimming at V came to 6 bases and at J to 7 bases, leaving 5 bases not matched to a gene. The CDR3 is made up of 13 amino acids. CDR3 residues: CASRLTSGSTQYF. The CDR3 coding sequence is TGTGCCAGCAGATTGACTAGCGGGTCGACCCAGTACTTC.

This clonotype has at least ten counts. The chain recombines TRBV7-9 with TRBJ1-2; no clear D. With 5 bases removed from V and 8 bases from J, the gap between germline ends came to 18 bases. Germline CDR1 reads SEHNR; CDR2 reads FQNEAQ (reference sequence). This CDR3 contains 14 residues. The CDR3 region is CASSPDATRRGYTF. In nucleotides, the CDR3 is TGTGCCAGCAGCCCGGACGCAACTCGGAGGGGCTACACCTTC.

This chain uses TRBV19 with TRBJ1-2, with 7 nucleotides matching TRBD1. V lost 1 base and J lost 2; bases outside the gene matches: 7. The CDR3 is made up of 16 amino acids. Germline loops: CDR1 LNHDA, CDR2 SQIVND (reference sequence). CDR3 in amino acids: CASSIGGGQANYGYTF. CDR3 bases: TGTGCCAGTAGTATAGGAGGCGGACAGGCCAACTATGGCTACACCTTC.

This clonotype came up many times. Written as DNA, the CDR3 is TGTGCCACCAGCAGACTCCCGGTGGTGGGGACTGAAGCTTTCTTT. Translation: CATSRLPVVGTEAFF. The chain uses TRBV15 and TRBJ1-1; D remains unclear. Germline V gene sequence: CDR1 LNHNV, CDR2 YYDKDF (reference sequence). The CDR3 is 15 residues long. The V end lost 2 bases, the J end lost 5 bases, and 15 bases lay between the germline ends.

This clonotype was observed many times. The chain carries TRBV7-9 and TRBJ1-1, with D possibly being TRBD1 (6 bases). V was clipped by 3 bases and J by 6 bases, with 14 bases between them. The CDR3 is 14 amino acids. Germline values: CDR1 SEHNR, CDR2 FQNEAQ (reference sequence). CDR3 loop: CASSFQNRAAEAFF. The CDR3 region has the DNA TGTGCCAGCAGCTTCCAAAACAGGGCGGCTGAAGCTTTCTTT. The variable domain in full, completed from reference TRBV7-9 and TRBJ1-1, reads DTGVSQNPRHKITKRGQNVTFRCDPISEHNRLYWYRQTLGQGPEFLTYFQNEAQLEKSRLLSDRFSAERPKGSFSTLEIQRTEQGDSAMYLCASSFQNRAAEAFFGQGTRLTVV.

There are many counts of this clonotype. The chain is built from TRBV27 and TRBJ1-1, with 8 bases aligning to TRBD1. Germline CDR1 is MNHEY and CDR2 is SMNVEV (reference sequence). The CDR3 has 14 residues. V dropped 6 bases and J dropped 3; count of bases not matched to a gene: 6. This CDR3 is CASRLQGAYTEAFF. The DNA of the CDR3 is TGTGCCAGCAGATTGCAGGGGGCGTACACTGAAGCTTTCTTT.

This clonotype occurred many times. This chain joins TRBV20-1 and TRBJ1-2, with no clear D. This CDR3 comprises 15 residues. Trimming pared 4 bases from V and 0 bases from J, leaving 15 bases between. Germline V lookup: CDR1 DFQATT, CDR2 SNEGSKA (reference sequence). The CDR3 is CSAKRRGRANYGYTF. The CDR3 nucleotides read TGCAGTGCTAAACGCCGCGGGAGAGCTAACTATGGCTACACCTTC.

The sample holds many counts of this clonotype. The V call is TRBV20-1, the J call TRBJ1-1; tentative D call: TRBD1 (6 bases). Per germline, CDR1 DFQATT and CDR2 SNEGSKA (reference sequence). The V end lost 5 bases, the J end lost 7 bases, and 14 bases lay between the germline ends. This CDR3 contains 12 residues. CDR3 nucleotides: TGCAGTGCTCGTCGGGCGGACAGTGAAGCTTTCTTT. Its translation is CSARRADSEAFF.

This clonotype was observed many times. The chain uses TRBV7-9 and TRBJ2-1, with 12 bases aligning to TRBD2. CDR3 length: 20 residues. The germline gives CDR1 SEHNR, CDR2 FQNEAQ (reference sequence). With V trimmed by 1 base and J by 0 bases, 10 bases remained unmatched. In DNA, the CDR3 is TGTGCCAGCAGCTTAGGAGGACTAGCGGGAAGTTGGAGCTCCTACAATGAGCAGTTCTTC. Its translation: CASSLGGLAGSWSSYNEQFF.

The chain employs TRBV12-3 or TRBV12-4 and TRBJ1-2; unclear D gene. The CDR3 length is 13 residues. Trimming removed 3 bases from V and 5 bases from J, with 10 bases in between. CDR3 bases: TGTGCCAGCAGTTTTGGGCAGTCTTATGGCTACACCTTC. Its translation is CASSFGQSYGYTF.

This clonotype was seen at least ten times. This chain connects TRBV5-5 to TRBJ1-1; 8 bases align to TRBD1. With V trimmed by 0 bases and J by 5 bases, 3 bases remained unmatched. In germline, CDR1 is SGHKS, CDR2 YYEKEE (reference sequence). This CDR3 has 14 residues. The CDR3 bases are TGTGCCAGCAGCTTGGGACAGGGGCGGACTGAAGCTTTCTTT. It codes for CASSLGQGRTEAFF.

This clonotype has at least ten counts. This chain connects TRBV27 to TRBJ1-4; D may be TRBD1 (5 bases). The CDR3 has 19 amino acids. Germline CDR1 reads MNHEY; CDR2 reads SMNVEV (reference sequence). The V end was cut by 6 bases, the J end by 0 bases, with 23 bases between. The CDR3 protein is CASSPRGGGSLATNEKLFF. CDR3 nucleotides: TGTGCCAGCAGCCCGAGGGGAGGAGGCAGCCTTGCAACTAATGAAAAACTGTTTTTT. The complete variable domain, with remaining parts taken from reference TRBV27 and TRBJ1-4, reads EAQVTQNPRYLITVTGKKLTVTCSQNMNHEYMSWYRQDPGLGLRQIYYSMNVEVTDKGDVPEGYKVSRKEKRNFPLILESPSPNQTSLYFCASSPRGGGSLATNEKLFFGSGTQLSVL.

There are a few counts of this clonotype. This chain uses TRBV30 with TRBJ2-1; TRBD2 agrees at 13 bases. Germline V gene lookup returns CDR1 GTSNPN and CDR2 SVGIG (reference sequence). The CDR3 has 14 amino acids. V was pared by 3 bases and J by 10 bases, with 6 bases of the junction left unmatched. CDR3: CAWRTPGLAGEQFF. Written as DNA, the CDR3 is TGTGCCTGGAGAACACCGGGACTAGCGGGGGAGCAGTTCTTC.

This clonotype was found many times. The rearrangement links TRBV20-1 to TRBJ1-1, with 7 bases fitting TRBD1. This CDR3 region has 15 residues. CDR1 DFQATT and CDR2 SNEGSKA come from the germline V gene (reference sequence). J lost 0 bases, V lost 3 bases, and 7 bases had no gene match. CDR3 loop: CSASSRDRVNTEAFF. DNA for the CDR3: TGCAGTGCTAGTTCGAGAGACAGGGTGAACACTGAAGCTTTCTTT.